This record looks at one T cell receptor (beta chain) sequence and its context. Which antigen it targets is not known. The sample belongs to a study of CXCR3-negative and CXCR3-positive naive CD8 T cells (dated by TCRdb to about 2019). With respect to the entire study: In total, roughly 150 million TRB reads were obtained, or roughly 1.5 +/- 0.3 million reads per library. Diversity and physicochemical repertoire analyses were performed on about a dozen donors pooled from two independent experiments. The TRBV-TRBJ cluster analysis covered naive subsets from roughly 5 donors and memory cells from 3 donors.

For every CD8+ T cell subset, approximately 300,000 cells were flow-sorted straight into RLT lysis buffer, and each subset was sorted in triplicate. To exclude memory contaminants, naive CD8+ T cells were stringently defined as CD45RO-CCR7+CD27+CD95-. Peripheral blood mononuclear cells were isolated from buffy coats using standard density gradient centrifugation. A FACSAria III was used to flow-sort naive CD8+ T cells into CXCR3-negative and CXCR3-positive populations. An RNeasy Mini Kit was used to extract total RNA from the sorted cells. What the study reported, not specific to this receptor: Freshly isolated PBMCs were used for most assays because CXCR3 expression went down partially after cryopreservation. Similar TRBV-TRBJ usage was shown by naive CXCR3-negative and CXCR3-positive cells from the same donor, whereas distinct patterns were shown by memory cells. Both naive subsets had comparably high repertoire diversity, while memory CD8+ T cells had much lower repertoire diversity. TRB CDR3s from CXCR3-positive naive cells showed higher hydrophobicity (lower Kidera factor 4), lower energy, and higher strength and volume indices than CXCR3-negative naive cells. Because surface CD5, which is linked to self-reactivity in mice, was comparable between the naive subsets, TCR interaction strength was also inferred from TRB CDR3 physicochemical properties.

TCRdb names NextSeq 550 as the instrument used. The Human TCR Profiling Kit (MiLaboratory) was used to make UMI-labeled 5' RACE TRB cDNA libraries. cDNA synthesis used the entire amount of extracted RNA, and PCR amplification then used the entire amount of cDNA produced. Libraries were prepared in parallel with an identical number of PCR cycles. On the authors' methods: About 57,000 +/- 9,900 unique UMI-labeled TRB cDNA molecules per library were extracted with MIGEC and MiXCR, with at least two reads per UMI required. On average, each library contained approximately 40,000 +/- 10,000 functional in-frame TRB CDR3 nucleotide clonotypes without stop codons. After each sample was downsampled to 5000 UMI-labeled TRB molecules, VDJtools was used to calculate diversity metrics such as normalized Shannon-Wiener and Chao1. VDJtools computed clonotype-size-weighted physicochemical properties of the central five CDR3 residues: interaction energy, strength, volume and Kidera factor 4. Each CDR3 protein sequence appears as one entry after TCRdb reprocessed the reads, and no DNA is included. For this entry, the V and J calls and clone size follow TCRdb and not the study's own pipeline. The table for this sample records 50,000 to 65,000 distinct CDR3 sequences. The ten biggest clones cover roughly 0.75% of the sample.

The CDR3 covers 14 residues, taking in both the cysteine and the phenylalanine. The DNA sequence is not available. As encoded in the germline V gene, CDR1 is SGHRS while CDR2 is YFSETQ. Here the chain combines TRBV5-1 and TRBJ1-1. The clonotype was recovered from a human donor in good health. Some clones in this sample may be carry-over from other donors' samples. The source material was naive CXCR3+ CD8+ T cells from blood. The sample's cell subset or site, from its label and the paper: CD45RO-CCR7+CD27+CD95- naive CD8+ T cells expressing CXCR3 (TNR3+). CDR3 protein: CASSLAPAVTEAFF.